This T cell receptor (beta chain) was found in a study of regulatory T cells in long-lasting Graves disease. The study's findings and limits: Gene preferences differed: TRBV28, TRBJ1-2, TRBJ2-5 in persistent cases.

Building the TCR beta libraries relied on iRepertoire HTBI primers, and CDR3 regions underwent Arm-PCR. TCRdb itself ran the multiplex PCR reads through MiXCR, one entry per CDR3 protein. The sample shows hundreds of thousands of distinct CDR3 sequences, less than 25% of them seen only once. Turning to this clonotype: Its antigen is unidentified.

As to time point: persistent/refractory GD, antithyroid drugs over 5 years with positive TRAb. Extracted PBMC RNA gave rise to the TCR library. An endocrinology department in Xi'an, China, recruited the patients. EDTA tubes received about 9.2 milliliters of collected peripheral blood. Germline V gene data show CDR1 as GTSNPN and CDR2 as SVGIG (reference sequence). The CDR3 consists of 13 residues. The ends lost 2 bases at V and 5 bases at J; junction bases unmatched: 2. This sequence joins TRBV30 and TRBJ2-2; 7 nucleotides agree with TRBD2. The source is a female donor with Graves disease. This sample comprised peripheral blood mononuclear cells (PBMCs), obtained when the disease was refractory, from a patient treated with antithyroid drugs. CDR3 nucleotide sequence: TGTGCCTGGAGTACTAGCGCAACCGGGGAGCTGTTTTTT. It yields the protein CAWSTSATGELFF.